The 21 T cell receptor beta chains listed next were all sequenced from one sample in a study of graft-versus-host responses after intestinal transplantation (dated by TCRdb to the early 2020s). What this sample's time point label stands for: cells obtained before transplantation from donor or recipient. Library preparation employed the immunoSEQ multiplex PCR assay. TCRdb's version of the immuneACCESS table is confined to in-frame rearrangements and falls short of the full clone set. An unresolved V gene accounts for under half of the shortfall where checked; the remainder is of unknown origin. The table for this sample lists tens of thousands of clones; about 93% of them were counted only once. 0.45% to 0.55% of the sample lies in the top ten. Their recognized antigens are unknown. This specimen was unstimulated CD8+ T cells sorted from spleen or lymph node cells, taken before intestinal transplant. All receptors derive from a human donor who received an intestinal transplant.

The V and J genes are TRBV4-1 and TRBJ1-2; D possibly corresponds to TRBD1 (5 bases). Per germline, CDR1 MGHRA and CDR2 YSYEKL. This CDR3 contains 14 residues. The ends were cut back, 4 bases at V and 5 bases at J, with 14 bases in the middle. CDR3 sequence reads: CASSLDSQVYGYTF. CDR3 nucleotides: TGCGCCAGCAGCCTAGACAGTCAAGTGTATGGCTACACCTTC.

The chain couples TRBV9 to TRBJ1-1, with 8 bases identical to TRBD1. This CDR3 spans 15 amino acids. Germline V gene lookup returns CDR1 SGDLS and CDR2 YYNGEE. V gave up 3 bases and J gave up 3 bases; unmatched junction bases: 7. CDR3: CASSATGEVDTEAFF. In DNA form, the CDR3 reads TGTGCCAGCAGCGCGACAGGGGAGGTGGACACTGAAGCTTTCTTT.

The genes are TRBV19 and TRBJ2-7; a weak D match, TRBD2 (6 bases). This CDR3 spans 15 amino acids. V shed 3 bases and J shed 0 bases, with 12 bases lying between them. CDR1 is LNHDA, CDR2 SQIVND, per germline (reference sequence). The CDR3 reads CASSIVGGSSYEQYF. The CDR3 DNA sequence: TGTGCCAGTAGTATCGTTGGAGGGTCCTCCTACGAGCAGTACTTC.

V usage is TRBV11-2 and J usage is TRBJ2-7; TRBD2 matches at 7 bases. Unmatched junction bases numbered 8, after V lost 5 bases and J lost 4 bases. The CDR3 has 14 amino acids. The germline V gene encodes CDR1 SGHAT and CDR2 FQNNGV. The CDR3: CASSLTSERYEQYF. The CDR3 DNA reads TGTGCCAGCAGCCTTACTAGCGAGAGATACGAGCAGTACTTC. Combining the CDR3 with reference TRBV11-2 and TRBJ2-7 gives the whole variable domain EAGVAQSPRYKIIEKRQSVAFWCNPISGHATLYWYQQILGQGPKLLIQFQNNGVVDDSQLPKDRFSAERLKGVDSTLKIQPAKLEDSAVYLCASSLTSERYEQYFGPGTRLTVT.

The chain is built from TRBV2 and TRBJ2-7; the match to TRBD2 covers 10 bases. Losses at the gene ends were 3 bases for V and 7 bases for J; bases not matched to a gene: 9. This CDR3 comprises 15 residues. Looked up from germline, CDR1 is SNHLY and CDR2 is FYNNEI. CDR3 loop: CASSEGPAGGWEQYF. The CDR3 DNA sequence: TGTGCCAGCAGTGAGGGCCCAGCGGGGGGGTGGGAGCAGTACTTC.

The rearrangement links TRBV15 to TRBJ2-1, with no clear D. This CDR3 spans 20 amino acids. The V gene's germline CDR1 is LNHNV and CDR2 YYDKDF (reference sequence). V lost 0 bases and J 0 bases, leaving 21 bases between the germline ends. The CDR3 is CATSRDLDVLLDPSYNEQFF. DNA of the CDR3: TGTGCCACCAGCAGAGATCTAGATGTTCTTTTAGACCCCTCCTACAATGAGCAGTTCTTC. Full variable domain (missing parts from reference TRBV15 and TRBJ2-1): DAMVIQNPRYQVTQFGKPVTLSCSQTLNHNVMYWYQQKSSQAPKLLFHYYDKDFNNEADTPDNFQSRRPNTSFCFLDIRSPGLGDTAMYLCATSRDLDVLLDPSYNEQFFGPGTRLTVL.

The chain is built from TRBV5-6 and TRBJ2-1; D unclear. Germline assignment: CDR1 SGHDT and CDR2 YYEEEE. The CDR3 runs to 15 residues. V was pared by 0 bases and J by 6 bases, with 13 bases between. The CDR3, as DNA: TGTGCCAGCAGCTTGGTTCTGAGAACCTTCAATGAGCAGTTCTTC. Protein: CASSLVLRTFNEQFF.

The CDR3 here is CASGYGLAGRTGELFF. The CDR3 DNA reads as TGTGCCAGCGGCTACGGACTAGCGGGGAGGACCGGGGAGCTGTTTTTT. The chain couples TRBV2 to TRBJ2-2; the match to TRBD2 covers 12 bases. CDR1 is SNHLY, CDR2 FYNNEI, per germline. J lost 5 bases, V lost 8 bases, and 9 bases had no gene match. This CDR3 is 16 amino acids long.

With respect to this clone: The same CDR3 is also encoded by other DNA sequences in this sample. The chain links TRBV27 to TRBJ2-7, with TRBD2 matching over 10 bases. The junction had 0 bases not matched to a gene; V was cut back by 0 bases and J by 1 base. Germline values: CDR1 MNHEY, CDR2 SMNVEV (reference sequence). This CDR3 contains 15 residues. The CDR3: CASSLSAGGSYEQYF. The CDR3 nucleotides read TGTGCCAGCAGTTTATCAGCGGGAGGGTCCTACGAGCAGTACTTC.

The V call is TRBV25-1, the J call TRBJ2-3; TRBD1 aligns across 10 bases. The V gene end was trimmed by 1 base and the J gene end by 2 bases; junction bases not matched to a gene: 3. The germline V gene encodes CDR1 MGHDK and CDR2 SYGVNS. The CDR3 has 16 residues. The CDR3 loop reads CASSEWGTGATDTQYF. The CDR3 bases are TGTGCCAGCAGTGAATGGGGGACAGGGGCCACAGATACGCAGTATTTT. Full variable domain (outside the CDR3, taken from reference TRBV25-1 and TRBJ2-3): EADIYQTPRYLVIGTGKKITLECSQTMGHDKMYWYQQDPGMELHLIHYSYGVNSTEKGDLSSESTVSRIRTEHFPLTLESARPSHTSQYLCASSEWGTGATDTQYFGPGTRLTVL.

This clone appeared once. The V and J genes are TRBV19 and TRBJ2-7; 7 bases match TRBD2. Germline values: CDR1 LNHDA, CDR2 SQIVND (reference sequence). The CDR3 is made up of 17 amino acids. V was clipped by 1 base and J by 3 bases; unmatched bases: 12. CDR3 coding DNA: TGTGCCAGTAGTATAGGGAGCGCGGGGGATTTCCTCTACGAGCAGTACTTC. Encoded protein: CASSIGSAGDFLYEQYF. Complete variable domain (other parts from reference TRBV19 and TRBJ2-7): DGGITQSPKYLFRKEGQNVTLSCEQNLNHDAMYWYRQDPGQGLRLIYYSQIVNDFQKGDIAEGYSVSREKKESFPLTVTSAQKNPTAFYLCASSIGSAGDFLYEQYFGPGTRLTVT.

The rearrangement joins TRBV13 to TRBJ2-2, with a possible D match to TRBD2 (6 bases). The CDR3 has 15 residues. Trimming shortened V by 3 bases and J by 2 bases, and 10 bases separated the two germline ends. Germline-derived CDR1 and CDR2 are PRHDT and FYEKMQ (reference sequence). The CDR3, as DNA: TGTGCCAGCAGCTTCTCCGGGGGTAACACCGGGGAGCTGTTTTTT. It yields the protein CASSFSGGNTGELFF.

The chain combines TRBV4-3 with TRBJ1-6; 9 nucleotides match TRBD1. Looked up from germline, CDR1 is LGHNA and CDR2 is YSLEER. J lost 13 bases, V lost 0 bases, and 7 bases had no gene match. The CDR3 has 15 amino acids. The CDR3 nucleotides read TGCGCCAGCAGCCAAGATCGGGGGGGGACAGGGCCCCTCCACTTT. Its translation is CASSQDRGGTGPLHF.

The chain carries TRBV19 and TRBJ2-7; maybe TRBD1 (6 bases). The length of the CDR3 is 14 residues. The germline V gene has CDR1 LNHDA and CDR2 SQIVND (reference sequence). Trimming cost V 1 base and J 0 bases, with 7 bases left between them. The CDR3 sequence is CASSIVGASYEQYF. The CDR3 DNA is TGTGCCAGTAGTATAGTGGGGGCCTCCTACGAGCAGTACTTC.

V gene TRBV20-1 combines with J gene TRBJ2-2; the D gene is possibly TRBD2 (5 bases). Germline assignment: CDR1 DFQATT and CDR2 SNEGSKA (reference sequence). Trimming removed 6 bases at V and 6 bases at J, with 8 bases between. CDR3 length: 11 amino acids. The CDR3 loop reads CSAIGAGELFF. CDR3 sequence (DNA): TGCAGTGCGATCGGGGCCGGGGAGCTGTTTTTT.

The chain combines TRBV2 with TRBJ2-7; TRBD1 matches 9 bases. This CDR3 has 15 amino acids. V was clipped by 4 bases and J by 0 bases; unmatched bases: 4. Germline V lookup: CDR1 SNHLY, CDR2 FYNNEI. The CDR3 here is CASSVRDRVSYEQYF. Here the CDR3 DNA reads TGTGCCAGCAGTGTGAGGGACAGGGTCTCCTACGAGCAGTACTTC.

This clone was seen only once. CDR3 residues: CAWTTGGVFRGYEQYF. The CDR3 region has the DNA TGTGCCTGGACCACCGGGGGGGTCTTTCGGGGCTACGAGCAGTACTTC. V usage is TRBV30 and J usage is TRBJ2-7; 8 positions agree with TRBD2. The CDR3 length is 16 residues. Germline-derived CDR1 and CDR2 are GTSNPN and SVGIG (reference sequence). Germline trimming cut 4 bases from V and 3 bases from J; bases unmatched to any gene: 14.

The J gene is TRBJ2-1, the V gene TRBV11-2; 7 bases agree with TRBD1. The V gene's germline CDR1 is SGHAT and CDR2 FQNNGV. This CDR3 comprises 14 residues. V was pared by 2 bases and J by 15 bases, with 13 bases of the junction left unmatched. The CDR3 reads CASSLYGNDREGFF. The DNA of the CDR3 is TGTGCCAGCAGCTTATACGGGAACGACAGGGAAGGGTTCTTC. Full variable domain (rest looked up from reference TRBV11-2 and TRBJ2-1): EAGVAQSPRYKIIEKRQSVAFWCNPISGHATLYWYQQILGQGPKLLIQFQNNGVVDDSQLPKDRFSAERLKGVDSTLKIQPAKLEDSAVYLCASSLYGNDREGFFGPGTRLTVL.

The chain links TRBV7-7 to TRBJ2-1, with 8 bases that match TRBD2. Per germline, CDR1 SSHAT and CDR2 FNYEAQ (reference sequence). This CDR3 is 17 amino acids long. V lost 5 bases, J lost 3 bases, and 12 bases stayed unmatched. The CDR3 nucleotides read TGTGCCAGCAGCACCACACCTTTTGCGGGGGGCTACAATGAGCAGTTCTTC. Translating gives CASSTTPFAGGYNEQFF.

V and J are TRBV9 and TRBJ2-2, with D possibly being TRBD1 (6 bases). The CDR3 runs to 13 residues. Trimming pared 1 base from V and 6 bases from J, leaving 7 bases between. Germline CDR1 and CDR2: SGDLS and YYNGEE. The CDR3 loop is CASSVQGPGELFF. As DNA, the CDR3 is TGTGCCAGCAGCGTACAGGGGCCCGGGGAGCTGTTTTTT.

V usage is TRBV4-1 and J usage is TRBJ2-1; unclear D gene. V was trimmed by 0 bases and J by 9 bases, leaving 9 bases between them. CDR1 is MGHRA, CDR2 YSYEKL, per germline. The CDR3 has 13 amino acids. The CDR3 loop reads CASSQDSSTEQFF. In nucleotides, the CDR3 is TGCGCCAGCAGCCAAGATTCGAGCACTGAGCAGTTCTTC.